This T cell receptor (beta chain) was sequenced for a study of T cells in localized non-small cell lung cancer. General study results and limits: Appearances in adjacent lung were noted for a median roughly 50 of the top 100 tumor clones. Tumor showed lower T cell clonality than uninvolved adjacent lung, where it was highest. The study sequenced only one region of the tumor. As a result, intratumor heterogeneity could not be excluded and remains possible.

About this clone itself: Its antigen remains unknown.

The CDR3 loop spans 14 amino acids. Trimming cost V 6 bases and J 0 bases, with 8 bases left between them. CDR1 LNHDA and CDR2 SQIVND come from the germline V gene (reference sequence). Method: immunoSEQ multiplex PCR; TCRdb's copy keeps in-frame clones and lacks some. The sample consists of 35,000 to 50,000 clones, about 76% of them appearing once. This specimen consisted of PBMCs, obtained before any cancer treatment. This receptor was obtained from a woman aged 40 to 75 with stage II squamous cell lung carcinoma. The chain employs TRBV19 and TRBJ2-2, with unresolved D. CDR3: CASRVPSNTGELFF. The DNA of the CDR3 is TGTGCCAGTAGAGTTCCCTCGAACACCGGGGAGCTGTTTTTT.